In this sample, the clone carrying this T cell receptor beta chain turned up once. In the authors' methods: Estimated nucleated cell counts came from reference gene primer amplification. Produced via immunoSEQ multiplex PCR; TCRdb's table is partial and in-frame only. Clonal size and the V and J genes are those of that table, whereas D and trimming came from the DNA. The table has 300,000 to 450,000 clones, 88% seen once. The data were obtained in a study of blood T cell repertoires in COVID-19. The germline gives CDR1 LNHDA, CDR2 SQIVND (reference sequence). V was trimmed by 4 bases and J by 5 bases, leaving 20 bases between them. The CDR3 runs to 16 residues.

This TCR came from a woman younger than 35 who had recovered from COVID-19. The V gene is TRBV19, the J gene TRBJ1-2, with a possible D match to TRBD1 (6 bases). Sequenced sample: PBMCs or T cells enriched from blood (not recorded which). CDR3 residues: CASSTETRDKSYGYTF. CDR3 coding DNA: TGTGCCAGTAGTACAGAGACCCGGGACAAAAGTTATGGCTACACCTTC.